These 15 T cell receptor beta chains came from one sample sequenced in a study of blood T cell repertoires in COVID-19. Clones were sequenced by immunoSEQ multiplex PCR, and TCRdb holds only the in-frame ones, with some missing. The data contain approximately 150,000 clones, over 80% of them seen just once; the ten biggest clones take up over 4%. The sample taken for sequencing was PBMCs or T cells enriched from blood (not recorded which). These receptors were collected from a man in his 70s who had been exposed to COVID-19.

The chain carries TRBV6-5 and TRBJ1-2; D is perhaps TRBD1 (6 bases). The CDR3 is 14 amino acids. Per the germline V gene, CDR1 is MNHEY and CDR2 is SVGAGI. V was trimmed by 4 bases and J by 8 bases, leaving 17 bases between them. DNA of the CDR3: TGTGCCAGCAGTTCGCCGGGACACGGAGCAGGCTACACCTTC. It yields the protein CASSSPGHGAGYTF.

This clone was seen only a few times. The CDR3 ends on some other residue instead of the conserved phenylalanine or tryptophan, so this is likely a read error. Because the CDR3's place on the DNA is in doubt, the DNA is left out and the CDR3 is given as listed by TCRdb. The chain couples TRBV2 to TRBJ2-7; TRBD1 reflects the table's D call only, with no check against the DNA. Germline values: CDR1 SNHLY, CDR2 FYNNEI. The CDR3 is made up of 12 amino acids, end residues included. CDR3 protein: CASSSTGQGQLI.

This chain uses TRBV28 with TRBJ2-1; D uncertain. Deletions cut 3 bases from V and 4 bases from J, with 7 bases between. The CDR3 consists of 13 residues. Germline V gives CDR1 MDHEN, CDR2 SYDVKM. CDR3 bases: TGTGCCAGCAGTTTCGGCGGTTACAATGAGCAGTTCTTC. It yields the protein CASSFGGYNEQFF. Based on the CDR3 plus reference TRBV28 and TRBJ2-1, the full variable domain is DVKVTQSSRYLVKRTGEKVFLECVQDMDHENMFWYRQDPGLGLRLIYFSYDVKMKEKGDIPEGYSVSREKKERFSLILESASTNQTSMYLCASSFGGYNEQFFGPGTRLTVL.

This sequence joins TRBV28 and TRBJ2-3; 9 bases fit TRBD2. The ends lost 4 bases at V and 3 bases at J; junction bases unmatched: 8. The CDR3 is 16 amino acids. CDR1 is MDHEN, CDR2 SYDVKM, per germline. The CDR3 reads CASSSPGAGGTDTQYF. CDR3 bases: TGTGCCAGCAGTTCCCCGGGGGCGGGAGGGACAGATACGCAGTATTTT.

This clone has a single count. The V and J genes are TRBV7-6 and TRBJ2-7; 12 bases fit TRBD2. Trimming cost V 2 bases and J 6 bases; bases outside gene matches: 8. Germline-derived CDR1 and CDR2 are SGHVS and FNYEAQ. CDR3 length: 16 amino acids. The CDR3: CASSLLAGGLISEQYF. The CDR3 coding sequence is TGTGCCAGCAGCTTACTAGCGGGAGGGTTAATATCCGAGCAGTACTTC. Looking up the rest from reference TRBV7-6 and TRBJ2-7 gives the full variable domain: GAGVSQSPRYKVTKRGQDVALRCDPISGHVSLYWYRQALGQGPEFLTYFNYEAQQDKSGLPNDRFSAERPEGSISTLTIQRTEQRDSAMYRCASSLLAGGLISEQYFGPGTRLTVT.

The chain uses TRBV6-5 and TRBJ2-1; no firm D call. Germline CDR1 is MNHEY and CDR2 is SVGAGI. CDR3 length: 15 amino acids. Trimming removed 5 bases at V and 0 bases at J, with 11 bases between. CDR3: CASSNVPSSYNEQFF. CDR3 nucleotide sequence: TGTGCCAGCAGTAACGTACCGAGCTCCTACAATGAGCAGTTCTTC.

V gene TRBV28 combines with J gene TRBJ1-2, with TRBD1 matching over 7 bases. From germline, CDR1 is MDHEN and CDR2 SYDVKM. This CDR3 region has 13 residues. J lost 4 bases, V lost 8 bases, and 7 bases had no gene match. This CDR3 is CASSQGGLYGYTF. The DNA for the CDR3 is TGTGCCAGCTCCCAGGGGGGCCTCTATGGCTACACCTTC.

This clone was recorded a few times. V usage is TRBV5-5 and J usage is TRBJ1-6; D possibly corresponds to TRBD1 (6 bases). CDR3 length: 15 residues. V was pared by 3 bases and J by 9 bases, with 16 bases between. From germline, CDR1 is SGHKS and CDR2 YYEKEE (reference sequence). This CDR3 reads CASSWSGAGASPLHF. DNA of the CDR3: TGTGCCAGCAGCTGGTCTGGCGCAGGGGCTTCACCCCTCCACTTT.

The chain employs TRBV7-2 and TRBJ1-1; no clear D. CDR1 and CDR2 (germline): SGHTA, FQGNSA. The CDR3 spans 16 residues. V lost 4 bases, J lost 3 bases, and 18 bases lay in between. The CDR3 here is CASSSPGESRDTEAFF. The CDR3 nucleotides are TGTGCCAGCAGCTCCCCGGGAGAATCGAGAGACACTGAAGCTTTCTTT.

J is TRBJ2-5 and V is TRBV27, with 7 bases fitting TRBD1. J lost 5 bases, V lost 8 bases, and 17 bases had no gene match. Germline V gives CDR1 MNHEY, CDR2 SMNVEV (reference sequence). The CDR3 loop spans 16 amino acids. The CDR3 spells CASGPGVGTAYETQYF. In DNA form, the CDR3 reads TGTGCCAGCGGACCAGGTGTTGGGACAGCCTATGAGACCCAGTACTTC.

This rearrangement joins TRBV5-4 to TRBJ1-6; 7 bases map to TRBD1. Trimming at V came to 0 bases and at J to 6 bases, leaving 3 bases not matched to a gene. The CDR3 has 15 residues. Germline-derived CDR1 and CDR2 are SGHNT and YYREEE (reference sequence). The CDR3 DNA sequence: TGTGCCAGCAGCTTGGCCGGGGACAGTAATTCACCCCTCCACTTT. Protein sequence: CASSLAGDSNSPLHF.

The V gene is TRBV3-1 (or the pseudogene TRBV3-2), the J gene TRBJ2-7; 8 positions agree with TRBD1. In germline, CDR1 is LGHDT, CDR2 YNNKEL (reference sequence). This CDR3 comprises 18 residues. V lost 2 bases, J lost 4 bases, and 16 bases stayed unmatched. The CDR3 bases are TGTGCCAGCAGCCAACCTAACCCCCGCCGACAGGGGACGTACGAGCAGTACTTC. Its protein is CASSQPNPRRQGTYEQYF.

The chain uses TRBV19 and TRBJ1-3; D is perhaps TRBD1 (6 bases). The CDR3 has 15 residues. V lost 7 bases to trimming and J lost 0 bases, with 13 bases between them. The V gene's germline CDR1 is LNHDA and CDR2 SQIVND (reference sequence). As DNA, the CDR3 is TGTGCCAGTACCCTTACAGGGATCTCTGGAAACACCATATATTTT. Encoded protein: CASTLTGISGNTIYF.

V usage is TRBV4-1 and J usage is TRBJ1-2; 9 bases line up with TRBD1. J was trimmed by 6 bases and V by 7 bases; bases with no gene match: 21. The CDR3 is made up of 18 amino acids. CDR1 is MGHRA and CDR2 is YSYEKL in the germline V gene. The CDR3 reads CASTTRSADRGPGDGYTF. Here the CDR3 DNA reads TGCGCCAGCACCACTCGATCAGCGGACAGGGGCCCAGGGGATGGCTACACCTTC.

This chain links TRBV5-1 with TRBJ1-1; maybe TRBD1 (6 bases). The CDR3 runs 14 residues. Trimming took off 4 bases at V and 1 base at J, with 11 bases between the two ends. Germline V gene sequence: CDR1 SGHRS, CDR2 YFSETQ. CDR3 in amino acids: CASSTGHGNTEAFF. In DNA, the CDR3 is TGCGCCAGCAGCACGGGACACGGGAACACTGAAGCTTTCTTT.